One T cell receptor (beta chain) is described in this entry. This clone was counted only a few times. No antigen is known for it. Base qualities were left out, and no much larger clone turns up one base away. To prepare the library, the immunoSEQ multiplex PCR assay was applied. A mixture of 60 forward primers for TCR Vbeta segments and 13 reverse primers for TCR Jbeta segments was used in the multiplex PCR. A multiplex PCR assay on genomic DNA amplified the CDR3 region of rearranged TCR beta genes. The amplified TCR beta libraries were sequenced on the Illumina HiSeq System as 87-base-pair reads. Concerning the study's data processing: A later analysis tallied 75 million to 85 million unique TCR beta chains across the 550 to 850 repertoires, and around 10 million of those chains were shared by two or more donors. Raw reads were error-corrected and collapsed into unique sequences by a nearest-neighbor algorithm in which closely related sequences were merged to remove PCR and sequencing errors. CDR3 sequences were aligned to IMGT reference sequences to assign V, D and J gene segments. For a sequence to be retained, a match of at least six nucleotides to both a V gene segment and a J gene segment was required. Rearrangements were classified as productive when the CDR3 lacked stop codons and remained in frame with V and J, and all other rearrangements were classified as non-productive. CDR3 was defined by IMGT convention, running from the second conserved V-encoded cysteine to the conserved J-encoded phenylalanine. The earlier analysis of a few hundred of the donors excluded sequences that lacked an unambiguous match to a single V gene segment. An earlier analysis of approximately 590 of the donors called V segments functional above 56.7% productive rearrangements and segregating when the between-donor standard deviation exceeded 5%. A statistical classification framework was built for diagnosing cytomegalovirus status from the catalog of TCR beta chain sequences. A later analysis assigned V and J genes by comparing TCR nucleotide sequences with IMGT/GENE-DB human TR gene sequences. A later analysis assigned CDR3 sequences and most-parsimonious VDJ recombination scenarios with the TCRdist pipeline. In a later analysis, each TCR beta chain was defined by its CDR3 amino acid sequence together with its V-gene family, and reads without a unique V-gene family were excluded. To address suspected cross-contamination and a sequencing artifact, a later analysis removed several hundred highly shared, low-generation-probability nucleotide sequences. In a later analysis, a clonal expansion index was calculated for each public chain from normalized within-repertoire ranks of inferred template counts. In a later analysis, generation probabilities were computed using a VDJ recombination model fitted to out-of-frame rearrangements, and the results were checked against IGoR. Hypergeometric tests were used in a later analysis to score TCR-TCR, TCR-HLA and TCR-CMV co-occurrence, with a repertoire-size bias correction applied to the TCR pairs. To estimate false discovery rates, a later analysis permuted the HLA or CMV assignments 20 times. A later analysis grouped co-occurring TCRs with DBSCAN, adding TCRdist sequence similarity when clustering within HLA-allele-positive subsets. Co-occurrence clustering excluded repertoires with fewer than 30,000 or more than 120,000 public chains, plus five with anomalous nucleotide sharing. In its TCRdb copy, this immuneACCESS table keeps in-frame sequences only and misses some clones. Where compared with another copy, unresolved V genes explain less than half of these, and the others have no known cause. That table is the source of V, J and clone size, and D and trimming were worked out from the DNA. This sample comprises almost 95,000 clones, 69% of them detected only once. Of the sample, approximately 2.9% falls within the top ten clones.

The cohort was made up of roughly 670 healthy bone marrow donors. At the time of sampling, every cohort member was nominally healthy, though immune exposures that went unrecorded were likely present. The donor was CMV seronegative and belonged to the group of around 400 seronegative cohort members. Each donor provided a peripheral blood sample, and peripheral blood mononuclear cells were used for TCR beta sequencing. The Qiagen DNeasy Blood Extraction Kit was used to extract genomic DNA from the blood cell samples. The CDR3 has 15 amino acids, counting the end cysteine and phenylalanine. Here the CDR3 DNA is all that survives: 45 bases in frame from base 1. The junction shows trimming of 4 bases on V and 8 bases on J, and the gene matches do not reach 10 bases of it. Reading the germline V gene (reference sequence) gives CDR1 SEHNR and CDR2 FQNEAQ. The entry originates in a study of cytomegalovirus exposure and HLA in healthy donors (dated by TCRdb to about 2017). As for the study more broadly: According to an earlier analysis of several hundred of the donors, some 180 million T cells yielded 120 million or so unique TCR beta sequences and approximately 280 Gb of sequence data. An early release that covered 640 HLA-typed donors contained approximately 300 gigabases of sequencing data and roughly 84 million unique TCR sequences. Among the approximately 420 genotyped donors, approximately 82% belonged to the genetic ancestry cluster associated with self-reported Caucasian donors. The aim of the study was to test whether cataloging public T cell receptors could identify signatures of past pathogen exposure. The T cell repertoires of around 730 subjects were profiled by immunosequencing and related to cytomegalovirus serostatus. Along with the roughly 670-subject first cohort, a separate validation cohort of around 110 different subjects was used. High-throughput TCR immunosequencing, statistical association of individual TCRs with disease status, and machine learning were combined to predict cytomegalovirus infection status. A later analysis re-analyzed previously published TCR beta repertoires from roughly 630 donors and added high-resolution HLA genotyping to study TCR occurrence patterns. Rather than drawing on any new phenotypic data, the later analysis identified candidate immune exposures from TCR beta sequences and the way those sequences occurred across donors. An earlier analysis of approximately 640 of the donors applied high-throughput TCR beta sequencing to assess whether each TCR beta V gene segment acted as functional or pseudogenic. Alongside the repertoire data, information on donor age, sex, ethnicity and CMV serostatus was compiled. In a later genetic analysis, genome-wide SNP genotypes for about 65% of the roughly 670 donors were used, and that subset was treated as a discovery cohort. Every repertoire in the discovery cohort had been generated on one and the same sequencing platform. HLA typing included class I and class II loci at four-digit resolution. Typing coverage varied by locus: roughly 620-640 donors for A, B, C, DRB1 and DQB1; 522 for DQA1; around 570 for DPA1; some 470 for DPB1. Five DR-DQ haplotypes were treated as single units for association and clustering because of strong linkage in the cohort. On average, 235,054 unique TCR beta nucleotide sequences were sequenced per donor among fewer than 500 genotyped donors of the cohort, with around 19% of those sequences being non-productive. General findings and caveats noted by the study authors: The earlier analysis of approximately 540 of the donors excluded roughly 17 rarely observed V segments, including chromosome 9 orphons, because counts were too low. When HLA alleles, especially DR and DQ, strongly co-occurred, TCR associations were difficult to assign to individual alleles. The sequencing pipeline was judged likely to have produced a cluster of highly shared sequence variants as a technical artifact. A later analysis associated about 18,000 TCR beta sequences with specific HLA alleles at a false discovery rate of 0.05. The study listed approximately 150 TCR beta chains as associated with cytomegalovirus. Linkage disequilibrium might explain the correlated functional status among segregating V segments, but an unknown experimental factor could not be ruled out. Because some donors lacked HLA typing at each locus, the association tests relied only on the typed subset. The authors suggested that the approach could potentially be extended to other disease states and immunological phenotypes. Roughly uniform sequencing depth across donors was assumed in presence/absence analyses, although this assumption may not hold. While some public TCRs were present in many individuals, most TCR sequences turned up only very rarely across donors. In a later analysis, the rate of TCR association differed among HLA loci, with DRB1 alleles having the most associated TCRs and HLA-C alleles having the fewest. In an earlier analysis of a few hundred of the donors, most TCR beta V segments were observed in productive rearrangements about 87% or about 30% of the time, broadly matching IMGT annotations. This cohort had only TCR beta chains sequenced, and the lack of alpha or paired-chain data limited which features could be detected. In both the original and validation cohorts, the classifier was reported to diagnose cytomegalovirus status with high specificity and sensitivity. CMV serostatus was the only immune exposure information available for the cohort. A later analysis found that most CMV-associated TCR beta chains appeared HLA-restricted, with HLA associations seemingly driven largely by CMV exposure. The 87-base-pair reads could not distinguish some IMGT-functional V segments, including TRBV6-2 and TRBV6-3, so those segments were excluded. In a later analysis, HLA-associated TCR beta chains were found to be more clonally expanded and to have lower generation probabilities than equally common non-associated chains. In a later genetic analysis, a missense DCLRE1C variant was associated with V-gene and J-gene trimming of TCR beta chains, and the association was replicated in an independent cohort. According to a later analysis, parvovirus B19, influenza, CMV and Epstein-Barr virus appeared linked to several top co-occurrence clusters. A few of the identified cytomegalovirus-associated TCR beta chains were confirmed in vitro to be specific for cytomegalovirus antigens. In a later genetic analysis, fewer N-insertions in productive TCRs were reported among donors in an Asian-associated ancestry cluster than the roughly 710-donor mean. A further reported finding was that TCR beta sequences accurately predicted the HLA-A and HLA-B alleles for most subjects in the first cohort.

This TCR derives from a man aged 50-60 years in good health and CMV-seronegative. Sequenced material: PBMCs. The sequence is built from TRBV7-9 and TRBJ2-1, and 8 junction bases match TRBD2. The DNA sequence is TGTGCCAGCAGCTATAAGCGGGAGCAGTATGATGAGCAGTTCTTC. Translation gives CASSYKREQYDEQFF.